A selection of T cell receptor beta chains follows, all from one sample in a study of identical twins. Using its own MiXCR run on the 5' RACE reads, TCRdb lists one record per CDR3 protein. The data hold some 1,700,000 distinct CDR3 sequences, with about 30% observed a single time. Sequenced: cord blood. Every receptor here comes from a newborn girl in good health. Each CDR3 is given with its conserved first and last residue. A D gene is named only where the DNA matches it firmly. The size field is filled for only some rows; it gives once, few, many or a size class.

DNA: TGTGCCAGCAGCTTAGGCTTCGGGTGGGGTAGCACAGATACGCAGTATTTT
CDR3: CASSLGFGWGSTDTQYF
V: TRBV13
size: NA
length: 17
J: TRBJ2-3
D: NA

DNA: TGCAGTGCCCCCCCGGGACTAGCGGACAATGAGCAGTTCTTC
CDR3: CSAPPGLADNEQFF
V: TRBV20-1
size: NA
length: 14
J: TRBJ2-1
D: TRBD2

DNA: TGTGCCAGCAGCAACCCCCTAGCGGGACCCACAGATACGCAGTATTTT
CDR3: CASSNPLAGPTDTQYF
V: TRBV21-1
size: NA
length: 16
J: TRBJ2-3
D: NA

DNA: TGTGCCAGCAGTTACTCGGGACAGGCCAAAAACATTCAGTACTTC
CDR3: CASSYSGQAKNIQYF
V: TRBV6-5
size: many
length: 15
J: TRBJ2-4
D: TRBD1

DNA: TGTGCCAGCGGGTTAGTTGGGTCTGGGGCCAACGTCCTGACTTTC
CDR3: CASGLVGSGANVLTF
V: TRBV6-1
size: few
length: 15
J: TRBJ2-6
D: NA

DNA: TGTGCCACCAGTGGGACTAGCGGTGTAACCAGGGCAGATACGCAGTATTTT
CDR3: CATSGTSGVTRADTQYF
V: TRBV24-1
size: few
length: 17
J: TRBJ2-3
D: TRBD2

DNA: TGTGCCAGCAGTTACGGAGACAATATAGGGCAGCCCCAGCATTTT
CDR3: CASSYGDNIGQPQHF
V: TRBV6-6
size: NA
length: 15
J: TRBJ1-5
D: NA

DNA: TGTGCCAGCAGTTTCCGGGGACAGCACTACGAGCAGTACTTC
CDR3: CASSFRGQHYEQYF
V: TRBV12-3/TRBV12-4
size: NA
length: 14
J: TRBJ2-7
D: TRBD1

DNA: TGTGCCAGCAGTGAATTTGTGTTGAACACTGAAGCTTTCTTT
CDR3: CASSEFVLNTEAFF
V: TRBV6-1
size: NA
length: 14
J: TRBJ1-1
D: NA

DNA: TGTGCCAGCAGGAGGGGGCGAGTTAACTACGAGCAGTACTTC
CDR3: CASRRGRVNYEQYF
V: TRBV6-5
size: NA
length: 14
J: TRBJ2-7
D: TRBD1

DNA: TGTGCCAGCAGCGTGGCAGGGGCGATCCAAGAGACCCAGTACTTC
CDR3: CASSVAGAIQETQYF
V: TRBV9
size: once
length: 15
J: TRBJ2-5
D: NA

DNA: TGTGCCAGTAGTACAGCTGGACAGCCCCACTATGGCTACACCTTC
CDR3: CASSTAGQPHYGYTF
V: TRBV19
size: NA
length: 15
J: TRBJ1-2
D: NA

DNA: TGCGCCAGCAGCCAAGGTCTCTTGGGACTAGCCTACGAGCAGTACTTC
CDR3: CASSQGLLGLAYEQYF
V: TRBV4-1
size: NA
length: 16
J: TRBJ2-7
D: TRBD2

DNA: TGTGCCAGCAGTGTAGCGCGTCCCTTAGCGGGAGGGCCCCAAGAGACCCAGTACTTC
CDR3: CASSVARPLAGGPQETQYF
V: TRBV2
size: NA
length: 19
J: TRBJ2-5
D: TRBD2

DNA: TGTGCCAGCAGTAGGACTAGCGGGACGCAAGAGACCCTGTACTTC
CDR3: CASSRTSGTQETLYF
V: TRBV4-2
size: NA
length: 15
J: TRBJ2-5
D: TRBD2

DNA: TGTGCCAGCAGTTTAGCGAGTGGCCGCGGAAACTATGGCTACACCTTC
CDR3: CASSLASGRGNYGYTF
V: TRBV12-3/TRBV12-4
size: NA
length: 16
J: TRBJ1-2
D: NA

DNA: TGTGCCAGCCGATCTCCGGGACTAGCGGACAATGAGCAGTTCTTC
CDR3: CASRSPGLADNEQFF
V: TRBV12-3/TRBV12-4
size: NA
length: 15
J: TRBJ2-1
D: TRBD2

DNA: TGTGCCAGCAGCCAAGATCGGCGACAGGGGGTGAGAGAGACCCAGTACTTC
CDR3: CASSQDRRQGVRETQYF
V: TRBV14
size: once
length: 17
J: TRBJ2-5
D: TRBD1

DNA: TGTGCCAGCAGCGTAGACCCCGCGGACAGGCGCCTCTATGGCTACACCTTC
CDR3: CASSVDPADRRLYGYTF
V: TRBV9
size: NA
length: 17
J: TRBJ1-2
D: TRBD1

DNA: TGCAGTGCCCTGGGACTAGTCGCAGAGACCCAGTACTTC
CDR3: CSALGLVAETQYF
V: TRBV20-1
size: few
length: 13
J: TRBJ2-5
D: TRBD2

DNA: TGTGCCAGCAGCTTAGTAGACCATTACTACGAGCAGTACTTC
CDR3: CASSLVDHYYEQYF
V: TRBV11-2
size: few
length: 14
J: TRBJ2-7
D: NA

DNA: TGCAGTGCCCACGGACAGGGCAGCTCCAATAATTCACCCCTCCACTTT
CDR3: CSAHGQGSSNNSPLHF
V: TRBV20-1
size: once
length: 16
J: TRBJ1-6
D: TRBD1

DNA: TGCAGTGCTAGCAGACTTCTCTACAATGAGCAGTACTTC
CDR3: CSASRLLYNEQYF
V: TRBV20-1
size: NA
length: 13
J: TRBJ2-7
D: NA

DNA: TGTGCTAGTGCCTCGACAGGCTTGAACTATGGCTACACCTTC
CDR3: CASASTGLNYGYTF
V: TRBV12-5
size: NA
length: 14
J: TRBJ1-2
D: NA

DNA: TGTGCCAGCAGTTGGGGGACTAGCCGTCATGAGCAGTTCTTC
CDR3: CASSWGTSRHEQFF
V: TRBV12-3/TRBV12-4
size: NA
length: 14
J: TRBJ2-1
D: TRBD2

DNA: TGTGCCAGCAGCGAAGGGGACACAAACTCTGGGGCCAACGTCCTGACTTTC
CDR3: CASSEGDTNSGANVLTF
V: TRBV21-1
size: few
length: 17
J: TRBJ2-6
D: NA

DNA: TGCGCCAGCAGTGAACAGGCGGACACTGAAGCTTTCTTT
CDR3: CASSEQADTEAFF
V: TRBV10-2
size: NA
length: 13
J: TRBJ1-1
D: NA

DNA: TGTGCCAGCAGGTGGGGTCCTAGCACAGATACGCAGTATTTT
CDR3: CASRWGPSTDTQYF
V: TRBV11-2
size: few
length: 14
J: TRBJ2-3
D: NA

DNA: TGTGCCAGCAGCTCGGGGCATACAGGGCTCTACAATGAGCAGTTCTTC
CDR3: CASSSGHTGLYNEQFF
V: TRBV11-2
size: NA
length: 16
J: TRBJ2-1
D: NA

DNA: TGTGCCAGCAGACCCGGCCTATGGGAGACCCAGTTCTTC
CDR3: CASRPGLWETQFF
V: TRBV28
size: NA
length: 13
J: TRBJ2-1
D: NA

DNA: TGTGCCACAAAAGCTGGGACAGGGGGAATGCAAGAGACCCAGTACTTC
CDR3: CATKAGTGGMQETQYF
V: TRBV24-1
size: NA
length: 16
J: TRBJ2-5
D: TRBD1

DNA: TGCAGTGCTAGAGGACCGTTAGCGGGAGTGGATGAGCAGTTCTTC
CDR3: CSARGPLAGVDEQFF
V: TRBV20-1
size: few
length: 15
J: TRBJ2-1
D: TRBD2

DNA: TGTGCCAGCAGCAAACCCACGGGGACCCTCCCTAGCACAGATACGCAGTATTTT
CDR3: CASSKPTGTLPSTDTQYF
V: TRBV21-1
size: few
length: 18
J: TRBJ2-3
D: NA

DNA: TGCAGCGTTGGGACTAGCTCGGGCGAGCAGTACTTC
CDR3: CSVGTSSGEQYF
V: TRBV29-1
size: many
length: 12
J: TRBJ2-7
D: TRBD2

DNA: TGTGCCAGCAGCTCTGGACAGCCATCATATGGCTACACCTTC
CDR3: CASSSGQPSYGYTF
V: TRBV13
size: NA
length: 14
J: TRBJ1-2
D: NA

DNA: TGTGCCAGCAGCGTAGCCGGTAGCGGGACCTACAATGAGCAGTTCTTC
CDR3: CASSVAGSGTYNEQFF
V: TRBV9
size: NA
length: 16
J: TRBJ2-1
D: TRBD2

DNA: TGTGCCAGCAGTTCCATCACCCCGGTGGAGGCTTCGCAGGGGGTCACTGAAGCTTTCTTT
CDR3: CASSSITPVEASQGVTEAFF
V: TRBV28
size: NA
length: 20
J: TRBJ1-1
D: TRBD1

DNA: TGCAGTGCTAGAGATGAACAGCTCTACAATGAGCAGTTCTTC
CDR3: CSARDEQLYNEQFF
V: TRBV20-1
size: NA
length: 14
J: TRBJ2-1
D: NA

DNA: TGTGCCAGCAGTTTAATGGGCGGGAGTTGGAACTACGAGCAGTACTTC
CDR3: CASSLMGGSWNYEQYF
V: TRBV28
size: NA
length: 16
J: TRBJ2-7
D: TRBD2

DNA: TGCAGTGCCGTCCGGACAGGGGGGAATCAGCCCCAGCATTTT
CDR3: CSAVRTGGNQPQHF
V: TRBV20-1
size: few
length: 14
J: TRBJ1-5
D: TRBD1

DNA: TGCGCCAGCAGCCAGGACAGGCGAGGGACGAACACTGAAGCTTTCTTT
CDR3: CASSQDRRGTNTEAFF
V: TRBV5-1
size: NA
length: 16
J: TRBJ1-1
D: TRBD1

DNA: TGTGCCAGCAGCTTGAGCCTCCGCGAAAAACTGTTTTTT
CDR3: CASSLSLREKLFF
V: TRBV5-6
size: NA
length: 13
J: TRBJ1-4
D: NA

DNA: TGCAGTGCTAGACTGATCTATGGCTACACCTTC
CDR3: CSARLIYGYTF
V: TRBV20-1
size: NA
length: 11
J: TRBJ1-2
D: NA

DNA: TGTGCTAGTGGTTTGAGACTAGCGGGGGGGCTCTACAATGAGCAGTTCTTC
CDR3: CASGLRLAGGLYNEQFF
V: TRBV12-5
size: NA
length: 17
J: TRBJ2-1
D: TRBD2

DNA: TGTGCCAGCAGCTTAGCGTCGTTGCGGGAGGGCCGAGACAATGAGCAGTTCTTC
CDR3: CASSLASLREGRDNEQFF
V: TRBV7-9
size: NA
length: 18
J: TRBJ2-1
D: TRBD2

DNA: TGCGCCAGCAGCTTTAGGGGCCTTTCGAACACTGAAGCTTTCTTT
CDR3: CASSFRGLSNTEAFF
V: TRBV5-1
size: NA
length: 15
J: TRBJ1-1
D: NA

DNA: TGTGCCAGCAGTTACCGGCCAGGGGGCACTGAAGCTTTCTTT
CDR3: CASSYRPGGTEAFF
V: TRBV6-6
size: few
length: 14
J: TRBJ1-1
D: TRBD1

DNA: TGTGCCAGCAGTGAAAAGGGGACAGGGGGCACAGATACGCAGTATTTT
CDR3: CASSEKGTGGTDTQYF
V: TRBV2
size: NA
length: 16
J: TRBJ2-3
D: TRBD1

DNA: TGTGCCAGCAGTCCGCGGACAGGGTTTTCCCTTTATAGCAATCAGCCCCAGCATTTT
CDR3: CASSPRTGFSLYSNQPQHF
V: TRBV28
size: NA
length: 19
J: TRBJ1-5
D: TRBD1

DNA: TGTGCCGCCGGTAGGGGGAAGGACACTGAAGCTTTCTTT
CDR3: CAAGRGKDTEAFF
V: TRBV15
size: once
length: 13
J: TRBJ1-1
D: NA

DNA: TGTGCCAGCAGCCAAGAGGTAGCGGGAGGGGAATCCTACGAGCAGTACTTC
CDR3: CASSQEVAGGESYEQYF
V: TRBV3-1
size: few
length: 17
J: TRBJ2-7
D: TRBD2

DNA: TGTGCCAGCAGTCCACACTCTCCGGACGGTTATGGCTACACCTTC
CDR3: CASSPHSPDGYGYTF
V: TRBV12-3/TRBV12-4
size: many
length: 15
J: TRBJ1-2
D: NA

DNA: TGTGCCAGCAGCTCCAGGACGGGGCTAAATGAAAAACTGTTTTTT
CDR3: CASSSRTGLNEKLFF
V: TRBV7-2
size: NA
length: 15
J: TRBJ1-4
D: NA

DNA: TGTGCCAGCAGTTTGGTGACGTGGGGGGGCACCGGGGAGCTGTTTTTT
CDR3: CASSLVTWGGTGELFF
V: TRBV12-3/TRBV12-4
size: NA
length: 16
J: TRBJ2-2
D: TRBD2

DNA: TGCGCCAGCAGCCAGGTTGGGGGGCTAAACATTCAGTACTTC
CDR3: CASSQVGGLNIQYF
V: TRBV4-1
size: few
length: 14
J: TRBJ2-4
D: NA